This record covers a single T cell receptor beta chain. This entry belongs to a study of T cell changes during pregnancy in multiple sclerosis. There are 11 residues in the CDR3. Germline V gene sequence: CDR1 SEHNR, CDR2 FQNEAQ (reference sequence). Trimming pared 4 bases from V and 8 bases from J, leaving 8 bases between. Libraries were prepared by immunoSEQ multiplex PCR; TCRdb keeps only in-frame clonotypes and omits some of them. The table has 38,000 or so clones, 90% to 95% seen once; the top ten hold roughly 7.7%. The sample here was CD8+ T cells from peripheral blood mononuclear cells, taken before pregnancy. This TCR was recovered from a female donor with multiple sclerosis, enrolled in a pregnancy study. The chain links TRBV7-9 to TRBJ1-2; no clear D gene. The CDR3 region has the DNA TGTGCCAGCAGCTCCGTTAGCGGCTACACCTTC. Translated, it gives CASSSVSGYTF.